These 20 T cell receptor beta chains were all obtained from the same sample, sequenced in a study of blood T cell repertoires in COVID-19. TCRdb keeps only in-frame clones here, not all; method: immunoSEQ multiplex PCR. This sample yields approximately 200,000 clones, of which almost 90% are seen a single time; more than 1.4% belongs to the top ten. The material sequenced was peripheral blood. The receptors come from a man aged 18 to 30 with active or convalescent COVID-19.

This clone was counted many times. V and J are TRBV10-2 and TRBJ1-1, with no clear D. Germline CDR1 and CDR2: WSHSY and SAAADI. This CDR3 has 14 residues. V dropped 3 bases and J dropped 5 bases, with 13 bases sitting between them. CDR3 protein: CASSDGVSVTEAFF. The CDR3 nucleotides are TGCGCCAGCAGTGACGGGGTTTCAGTGACTGAAGCTTTCTTT.

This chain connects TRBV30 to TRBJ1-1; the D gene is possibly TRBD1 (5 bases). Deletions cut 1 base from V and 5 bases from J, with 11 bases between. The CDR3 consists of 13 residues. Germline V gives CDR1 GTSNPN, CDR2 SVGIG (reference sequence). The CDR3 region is CAWSAPTVTEAFF. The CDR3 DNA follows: TGTGCCTGGAGTGCCCCGACAGTTACTGAAGCTTTCTTT.

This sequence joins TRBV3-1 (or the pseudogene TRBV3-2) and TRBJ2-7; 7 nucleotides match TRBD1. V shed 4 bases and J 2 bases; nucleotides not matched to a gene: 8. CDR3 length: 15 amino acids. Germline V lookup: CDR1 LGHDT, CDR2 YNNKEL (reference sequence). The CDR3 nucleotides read TGTGCCAGCAGCCCCGCAGGGGGTACCACCTACGAGCAGTACTTC. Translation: CASSPAGGTTYEQYF.

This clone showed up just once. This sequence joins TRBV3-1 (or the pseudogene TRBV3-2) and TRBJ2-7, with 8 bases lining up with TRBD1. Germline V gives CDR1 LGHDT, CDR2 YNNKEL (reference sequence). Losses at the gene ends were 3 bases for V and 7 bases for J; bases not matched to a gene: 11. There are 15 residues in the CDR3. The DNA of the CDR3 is TGTGCCAGCAGCCACCCTGGACAGGGCGTGTGGGAGCAGTACTTC. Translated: CASSHPGQGVWEQYF.

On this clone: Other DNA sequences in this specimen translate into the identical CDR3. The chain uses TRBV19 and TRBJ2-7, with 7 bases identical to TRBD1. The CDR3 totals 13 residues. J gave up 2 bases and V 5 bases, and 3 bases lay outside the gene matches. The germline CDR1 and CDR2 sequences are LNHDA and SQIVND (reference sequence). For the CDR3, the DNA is TGTGCCAGTAGTGGAACAGGGGCCTACGAGCAGTACTTC. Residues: CASSGTGAYEQYF.

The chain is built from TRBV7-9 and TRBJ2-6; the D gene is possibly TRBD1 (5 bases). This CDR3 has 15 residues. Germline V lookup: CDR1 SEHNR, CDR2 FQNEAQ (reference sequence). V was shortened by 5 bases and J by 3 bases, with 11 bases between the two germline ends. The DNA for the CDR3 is TGTGCCAGCAGCCCTAGGGGTGGTGGGGCCAACGTCCTGACTTTC. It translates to CASSPRGGGANVLTF.

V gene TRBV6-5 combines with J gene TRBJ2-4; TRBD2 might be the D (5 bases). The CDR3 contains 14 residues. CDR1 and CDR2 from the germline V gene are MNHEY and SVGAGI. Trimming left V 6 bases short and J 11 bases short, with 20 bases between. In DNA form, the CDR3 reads TGTGCCAGCAGACCTAGACCGGAGGCAGCGCTTCAGTACTTC. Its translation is CASRPRPEAALQYF.

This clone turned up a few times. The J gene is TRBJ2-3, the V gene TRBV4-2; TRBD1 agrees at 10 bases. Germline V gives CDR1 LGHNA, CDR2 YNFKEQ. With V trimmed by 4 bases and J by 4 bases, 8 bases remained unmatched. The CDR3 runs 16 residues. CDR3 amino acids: CASSRSTGGASDTQYF. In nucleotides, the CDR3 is TGTGCCAGCAGCCGATCGACAGGGGGCGCGTCAGATACGCAGTATTTT.

The CDR3, as DNA: TGTGCCACCAGCAGAGAAGATGGCAGGGACACTGAAGCTTTCTTT. This codes for CATSREDGRDTEAFF. The chain combines TRBV15 with TRBJ1-1; D possibly corresponds to TRBD1 (5 bases). Germline CDR1 LNHNV, CDR2 YYDKDF (reference sequence). The CDR3 consists of 15 residues. Between the trimmed V and J ends, which lost 0 bases and 3 bases, there was a span of 11 bases.

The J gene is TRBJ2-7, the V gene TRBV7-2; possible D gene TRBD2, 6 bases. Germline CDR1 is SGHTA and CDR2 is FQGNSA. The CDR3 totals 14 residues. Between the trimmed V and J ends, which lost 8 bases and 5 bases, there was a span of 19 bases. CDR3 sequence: CASGRAGSENEQYF. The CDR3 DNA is TGTGCCAGCGGACGGGCCGGGAGCGAGAACGAGCAGTACTTC.

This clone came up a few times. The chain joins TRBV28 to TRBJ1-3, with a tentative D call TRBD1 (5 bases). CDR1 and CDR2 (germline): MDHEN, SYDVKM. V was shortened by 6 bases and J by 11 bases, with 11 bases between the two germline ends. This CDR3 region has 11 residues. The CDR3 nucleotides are TGTGCCAGCAGACGACAGAGAGCCATATATTTT. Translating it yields CASRRQRAIYF.

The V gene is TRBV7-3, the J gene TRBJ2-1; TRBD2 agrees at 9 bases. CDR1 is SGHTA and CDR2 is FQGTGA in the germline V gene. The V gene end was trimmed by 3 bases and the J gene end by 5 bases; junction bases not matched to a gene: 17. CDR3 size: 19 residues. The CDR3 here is CASSFRGLAGAEGDNEQFF. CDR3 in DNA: TGTGCCAGCAGCTTTCGGGGACTAGCAGGGGCGGAAGGGGACAATGAGCAGTTCTTC. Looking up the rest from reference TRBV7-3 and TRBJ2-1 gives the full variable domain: GAGVSQTPSNKVTEKGKYVELRCDPISGHTALYWYRQSLGQGPEFLIYFQGTGAADDSGLPNDRFFAVRPEGSVSTLKIQRTERGDSAVYLCASSFRGLAGAEGDNEQFFGPGTRLTVL.

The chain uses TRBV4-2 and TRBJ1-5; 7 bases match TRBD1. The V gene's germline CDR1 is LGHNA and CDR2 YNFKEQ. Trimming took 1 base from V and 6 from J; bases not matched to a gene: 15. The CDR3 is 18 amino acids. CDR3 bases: TGTGCCAGCAGCCAAGGCCCCCCCGGAGGGGGCGCCGGTCAGCCCCAGCATTTT. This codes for CASSQGPPGGGAGQPQHF.

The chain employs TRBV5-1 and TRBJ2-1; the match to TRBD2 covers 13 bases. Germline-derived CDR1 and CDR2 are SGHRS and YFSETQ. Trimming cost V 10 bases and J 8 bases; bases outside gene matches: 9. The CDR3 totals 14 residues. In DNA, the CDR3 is TGCGCCGGATCACTAGCGGGAGGGCCACATGAGCAGTTCTTC. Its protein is CAGSLAGGPHEQFF.

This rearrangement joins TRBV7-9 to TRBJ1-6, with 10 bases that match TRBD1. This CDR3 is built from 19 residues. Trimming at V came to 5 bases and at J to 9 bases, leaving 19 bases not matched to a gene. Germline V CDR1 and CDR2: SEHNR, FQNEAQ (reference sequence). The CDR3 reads CASSTGTGTGAFGASPLHF. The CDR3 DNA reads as TGTGCCAGCAGCACCGGTACCGGGACAGGGGCTTTCGGGGCTTCACCCCTCCACTTT.

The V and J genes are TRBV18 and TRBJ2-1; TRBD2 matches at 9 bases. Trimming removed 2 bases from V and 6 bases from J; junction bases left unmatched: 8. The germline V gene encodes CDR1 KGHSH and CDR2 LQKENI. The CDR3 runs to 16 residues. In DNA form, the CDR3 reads TGTGCCAGCTCACCAGCGACTAGCGGACGGGGCAATGAGCAGTTCTTC. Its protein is CASSPATSGRGNEQFF.

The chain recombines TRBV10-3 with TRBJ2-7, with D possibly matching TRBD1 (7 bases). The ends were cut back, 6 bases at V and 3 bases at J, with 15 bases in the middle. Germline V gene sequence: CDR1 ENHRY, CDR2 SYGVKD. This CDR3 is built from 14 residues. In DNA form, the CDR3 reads TGTGCCATCAGGGGGGCAGGGGGGATCTACGAGCAGTACTTC. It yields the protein CAIRGAGGIYEQYF.

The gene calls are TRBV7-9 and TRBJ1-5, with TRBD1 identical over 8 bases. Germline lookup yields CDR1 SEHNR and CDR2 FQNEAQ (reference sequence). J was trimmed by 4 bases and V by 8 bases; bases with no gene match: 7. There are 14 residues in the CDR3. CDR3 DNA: TGTGCCAGCGGGCCGACAGGGGCAAATCAGCCCCAGCATTTT. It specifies CASGPTGANQPQHF.

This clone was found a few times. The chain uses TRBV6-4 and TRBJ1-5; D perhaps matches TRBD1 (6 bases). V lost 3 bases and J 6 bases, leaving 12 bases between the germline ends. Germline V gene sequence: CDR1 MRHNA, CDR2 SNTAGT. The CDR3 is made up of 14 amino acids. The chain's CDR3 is CASSELGAGQPQHF. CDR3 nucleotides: TGTGCCAGCAGTGAATTGGGGGCAGGTCAGCCCCAGCATTTT.

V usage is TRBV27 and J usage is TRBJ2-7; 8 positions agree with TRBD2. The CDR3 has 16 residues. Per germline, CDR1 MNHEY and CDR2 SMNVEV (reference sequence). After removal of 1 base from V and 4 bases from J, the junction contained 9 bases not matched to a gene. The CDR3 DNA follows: TGTGCCAGCAGTTTATTCCATAGCGGGAATGAATACGAGCAGTACTTC. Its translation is CASSLFHSGNEYEQYF.